The 27 T cell receptor beta chains reported below all come from one sample, sequenced in a study of cytomegalovirus exposure and HLA in healthy donors. PCR involved 60 Vbeta and 13 Jbeta primers. Repertoires were generated with immunoSEQ multiplex PCR, while TCRdb's copy carries only in-frame clones and drops some. The sample shows over 55,000 clones, 80% of them seen only once. The sequencing input was PBMCs. These receptors came from a male donor in good health and CMV-seronegative.

The rearrangement joins TRBV7-8 to TRBJ1-5; D is ambiguous. Deletions cut 1 base from V and 3 bases from J, with 13 bases between. Germline values: CDR1 SGHVS, CDR2 FQNEAQ. The CDR3 has 16 amino acids. This CDR3 is CASSLGPGLDNQPQHF. DNA of the CDR3: TGTGCCAGCAGCTTAGGTCCGGGGTTGGACAATCAGCCCCAGCATTTT.

CDR3 region: CAWSAKDRVQETQYF. The CDR3 region has the DNA TGTGCCTGGAGTGCAAAGGACAGGGTTCAAGAGACCCAGTACTTC. This sequence joins TRBV30 and TRBJ2-5; TRBD1 aligns across 8 bases. V trimming: 1 base; J trimming: 2 bases; junction bases outside the gene matches: 6. The CDR3 is made up of 15 amino acids. Germline V CDR1 and CDR2: GTSNPN, SVGIG (reference sequence). Full variable domain (outside the CDR3, taken from reference TRBV30 and TRBJ2-5): SQTIHQWPATLVQPVGSPLSLECTVEGTSNPNLYWYRQAAGRGLQLLFYSVGIGQISSEVPQNLSASRPQDRQFILSSKKLLLSDSGFYLCAWSAKDRVQETQYFGPGTRLLVL.

A note on this clone: The same CDR3 also results from other DNA sequences found in this sample. The V gene is TRBV4-1, the J gene TRBJ1-5, with TRBD1 matching over 7 bases. The germline V gene encodes CDR1 MGHRA and CDR2 YSYEKL. With 3 bases clipped from V and 5 bases from J, the junction kept 10 bases outside the gene matches. The CDR3 runs to 16 residues. The CDR3 sequence is CASSHVTGTGHQPQHF. In DNA form, the CDR3 reads TGCGCCAGCAGCCATGTGACAGGGACGGGCCATCAGCCCCAGCATTTT.

The chain employs TRBV18 and TRBJ2-1, with 10 bases aligning to TRBD2. The length of the CDR3 is 15 residues. From germline, CDR1 is KGHSH and CDR2 LQKENI. V dropped 6 bases and J dropped 2; count of bases not matched to a gene: 4. The CDR3 DNA reads TGTGCCAGCTCCCCTACTAGCGGGGCCTACAATGAGCAGTTCTTC. Encoded protein: CASSPTSGAYNEQFF.

The chain recombines TRBV30 with TRBJ1-1; a possible D gene is TRBD1 (5 bases). The ends were cut back, 0 bases at V and 7 bases at J, with 12 bases in the middle. The germline CDR1 and CDR2 sequences are GTSNPN and SVGIG (reference sequence). The CDR3 is 13 amino acids. For the CDR3, the DNA is TGTGCCTGGAGTGTACGGGGGGTTGATGAAGCTTTCTTT. Translating gives CAWSVRGVDEAFF.

The chain is built from TRBV19 and TRBJ2-1, with D unclear. Germline CDR1 and CDR2: LNHDA and SQIVND (reference sequence). V lost 8 bases and J 0 bases, leaving 17 bases between the germline ends. This CDR3 has 16 amino acids. CDR3 DNA sequence: TGTGCCAGTTCCCCTGGAGTGGATAGCTCCTACAATGAGCAGTTCTTC. It codes for CASSPGVDSSYNEQFF.

The chain carries TRBV7-2 and TRBJ2-1; tentative D call: TRBD2 (7 bases). The CDR3 extends over 15 amino acids. Germline loops: CDR1 SGHTA, CDR2 FQGNSA. Trimming removed 0 bases from V and 4 bases from J, with 10 bases in between. The CDR3 DNA is TGTGCCAGCAGCTTAGCGGGGGGGCCTTACAATGAGCAGTTCTTC. Translated: CASSLAGGPYNEQFF.

This chain uses TRBV6-1 with TRBJ2-7; D perhaps matches TRBD2 (5 bases). Germline V lookup: CDR1 MNHNS, CDR2 SASEGT. CDR3 length equals 12 residues. Trimming removed 6 bases at V and 4 bases at J, with 10 bases between. The CDR3 is CASRRLRYEQYF. The CDR3 DNA reads as TGTGCCAGCAGAAGACTAAGATACGAGCAGTACTTC.

V is TRBV2 and J is TRBJ1-1; 7 nucleotides match TRBD1. The V and J ends lost 5 bases and 8 bases, in that order; junction bases with no gene match: 2. The CDR3 length is 11 residues. The germline gives CDR1 SNHLY, CDR2 FYNNEI. CDR3 amino acids: CASSNRGEAFF. CDR3 sequence (DNA): TGTGCCAGCAGTAACAGGGGAGAAGCTTTCTTT.

This clone has just one count. V and J are TRBV19 and TRBJ1-6; 10 bases are shared with TRBD1. J lost 9 bases, V lost 8 bases, and 4 bases had no gene match. Germline-derived CDR1 and CDR2 are LNHDA and SQIVND (reference sequence). CDR3 size: 13 residues. The CDR3 protein is CASQGQGSSPLHF. The CDR3 nucleotides read TGTGCCAGTCAGGGACAGGGGAGTTCACCCCTCCACTTT. The full variable domain, its missing parts supplied by reference TRBV19 and TRBJ1-6, is DGGITQSPKYLFRKEGQNVTLSCEQNLNHDAMYWYRQDPGQGLRLIYYSQIVNDFQKGDIAEGYSVSREKKESFPLTVTSAQKNPTAFYLCASQGQGSSPLHFGNGTRLTVT.

CDR3 loop: CASSLSGISYEQYF. The DNA of the CDR3 is TGTGCCAGCAGCTTAAGCGGGATCTCCTACGAGCAGTACTTC. The chain couples TRBV7-3 to TRBJ2-7; weak D call: TRBD2 (6 bases). Trimming removed 1 base from V and 0 bases from J, with 7 bases in between. Germline V gives CDR1 SGHTA, CDR2 FQGTGA. The CDR3 extends over 14 amino acids.

V is TRBV6-5 and J is TRBJ1-2; the match to TRBD1 covers 7 bases. The CDR3 runs 15 residues. V shed 0 bases and J 4 bases; nucleotides not matched to a gene: 5. CDR1 is MNHEY, CDR2 SVGAGI, per germline. This chain's CDR3 is CASSYSRQGTYGYTF. The CDR3 DNA reads as TGTGCCAGCAGTTACTCCCGACAGGGTACCTATGGCTACACCTTC.

V gene TRBV4-1 combines with J gene TRBJ2-1; TRBD1 aligns across 7 bases. With V trimmed by 4 bases and J by 15 bases, 6 bases remained unmatched. Germline CDR1 is MGHRA and CDR2 is YSYEKL. CDR3 length: 11 residues. CDR3 protein: CASSLGTEMFF. In DNA, the CDR3 is TGCGCCAGCAGCCTCGGGACAGAAATGTTCTTC.

CDR3 bases: TGCGCCAGCAGCTGGACAGGTGGAAGGGAGACCCAGTACTTC. It codes for CASSWTGGRETQYF. V and J are TRBV5-1 and TRBJ2-5; 7 nucleotides agree with TRBD1. There are 14 residues in the CDR3. The germline V gene encodes CDR1 SGHRS and CDR2 YFSETQ. The junction had 7 bases not matched to a gene; V was cut back by 3 bases and J by 5 bases.

V gene TRBV19 combines with J gene TRBJ1-5; tentative D call: TRBD1 (5 bases). Germline V gene lookup returns CDR1 LNHDA and CDR2 SQIVND (reference sequence). The V gene lost 0 bases and the J gene lost 11 bases, with 20 bases spanning the gap. The CDR3 is made up of 16 amino acids. For the CDR3, the DNA is TGTGCCAGTAGTATAGATCCCCGCGGGGCGCTTTGGACCCAGCATTTT. Encoded protein: CASSIDPRGALWTQHF.

This clone has a single count. This CDR3 reads CASSPRGGWGSGANVLTF. The CDR3 DNA reads TGTGCCAGCAGCCCGAGGGGGGGATGGGGCTCTGGGGCCAACGTCCTGACTTTC. The chain carries TRBV9 and TRBJ2-6; TRBD2 might be the D (7 bases). V was clipped by 4 bases and J by 0 bases, with 17 bases between them. Germline lookup yields CDR1 SGDLS and CDR2 YYNGEE. The CDR3 extends over 18 amino acids.

The chain links TRBV5-4 to TRBJ2-7; 8 positions agree with TRBD2. Germline V gene data show CDR1 as SGHNT and CDR2 as YYREEE (reference sequence). CDR3 length: 15 residues. Trimming cost V 3 bases and J 6 bases; bases outside gene matches: 11. Here the CDR3 DNA reads TGTGCCAGCAGCTCGGCGGGGGGCCGGGTGGGCGAGCAGTACTTC. Translated: CASSSAGGRVGEQYF.

CDR3 in amino acids: CASSLGGSGNTIYF. The CDR3 DNA reads TGTGCCAGCAGTTTAGGGGGCTCTGGAAACACCATATATTTT. V gene TRBV6-6 combines with J gene TRBJ1-3; TRBD1 might be the D (6 bases). Germline CDR1 is MNHNY and CDR2 is SVGAGI (reference sequence). Deletions cut 4 bases from V and 0 bases from J, with 7 bases between. The CDR3 length is 14 residues.

V gene TRBV12-5 combines with J gene TRBJ2-2; 8 nucleotides line up with TRBD2. This CDR3 has 18 amino acids. The trim removed 5 bases at V and 1 base at J, leaving 12 bases unmatched. Germline V gene data show CDR1 as LGHNT and CDR2 as FRNRAP. The CDR3 reads CASGIYPGTSRNTGELFF. DNA for the CDR3: TGTGCTAGTGGTATATACCCCGGGACTAGTAGGAACACCGGGGAGCTGTTTTTT.

This clone was seen only once. The chain employs TRBV7-2 and TRBJ2-1; perhaps TRBD1 as D (6 bases). Germline V CDR1 and CDR2: SGHTA, FQGNSA. There are 16 residues in the CDR3. Trimming cost V 1 base and J 1 base, with 11 bases left between them. The CDR3 bases are TGTGCCAGCAGCTTAGTGCTGGGGGCGTCCTACAATGAGCAGTTCTTC. Its protein product is CASSLVLGASYNEQFF. The whole variable domain, filled in from reference TRBV7-2 and TRBJ2-1, reads GAGVSQSPSNKVTEKGKDVELRCDPISGHTALYWYRQSLGQGLEFLIYFQGNSAPDKSGLPSDRFSAERTGGSVSTLTIQRTQQEDSAVYLCASSLVLGASYNEQFFGPGTRLTVL.

This clone occurred once. V usage is TRBV5-8 and J usage is TRBJ1-2; D remains unclear. Germline assignment: CDR1 SGHTS and CDR2 YDEGEE. Between the trimmed V and J ends, which lost 4 bases and 0 bases, there was a span of 10 bases. The CDR3 length is 14 residues. CDR3 sequence (DNA): TGTGCCAGCAGCCGTCAGAGGTCTAACTATGGCTACACCTTC. Its translation: CASSRQRSNYGYTF.

Points on this clone: The sample holds other DNA sequences that translate to the same CDR3. The gene calls are TRBV5-4 and TRBJ1-1; TRBD1 matches at 11 bases. The germline gives CDR1 SGHNT, CDR2 YYREEE (reference sequence). With V trimmed by 0 bases and J by 0 bases, 4 bases remained unmatched. This CDR3 is 17 amino acids long. As DNA, the CDR3 is TGTGCCAGCAGCTTGGGGGACAGGGGGGGGATGAACACTGAAGCTTTCTTT. The encoded protein is CASSLGDRGGMNTEAFF.

The chain carries TRBV7-2 and TRBJ2-1, with D maybe TRBD2 (6 bases). The CDR3 is 18 residues long. Germline V gene sequence: CDR1 SGHTA, CDR2 FQGNSA. Trimming removed 1 base at V and 5 bases at J, with 21 bases between. CDR3 nucleotides: TGTGCCAGCAGCTTAGGTAGACTAGAAGCCCTGAGGAACAATGAGCAGTTCTTC. Protein product: CASSLGRLEALRNNEQFF. The complete variable domain, with remaining parts taken from reference TRBV7-2 and TRBJ2-1, reads GAGVSQSPSNKVTEKGKDVELRCDPISGHTALYWYRQSLGQGLEFLIYFQGNSAPDKSGLPSDRFSAERTGGSVSTLTIQRTQQEDSAVYLCASSLGRLEALRNNEQFFGPGTRLTVL.

The V gene is TRBV9, the J gene TRBJ2-4, with 12 nucleotides matching TRBD2. The length of the CDR3 is 16 residues. V lost 4 bases, J lost 7 bases, and 9 bases stayed unmatched. The germline V gene has CDR1 SGDLS and CDR2 YYNGEE. CDR3 amino acids: CASSPPGLAGLNIQYF. Written as DNA, the CDR3 is TGTGCCAGCAGCCCTCCTGGACTAGCGGGGCTGAACATTCAGTACTTC.

The rearrangement uses TRBV11-2 and TRBJ2-3; weak D call: TRBD2 (5 bases). V lost 4 bases, J lost 6 bases, and 20 bases lay in between. Germline assignment: CDR1 SGHAT and CDR2 FQNNGV. The CDR3 totals 16 residues. The CDR3 DNA reads TGTGCCAGCAGCTCTCCGGATAGTGGAGGTATGGATACGCAGTATTTT. As protein: CASSSPDSGGMDTQYF.

The CDR3 nucleotides read TGTGCCAGCAGCTTAGGTGGGGCACGGCCGGACCCTGAAGCTTTCTTT. This gives the protein CASSLGGARPDPEAFF. V usage is TRBV7-2 and J usage is TRBJ1-1; possible D gene TRBD1, 5 bases. The CDR3 is 16 amino acids. The germline V and J ends were trimmed by 1 base and 6 bases, with 18 bases remaining between them. Germline assignment: CDR1 SGHTA and CDR2 FQGNSA. The full variable domain, completed using reference TRBV7-2 and TRBJ1-1, is GAGVSQSPSNKVTEKGKDVELRCDPISGHTALYWYRQSLGQGLEFLIYFQGNSAPDKSGLPSDRFSAERTGGSVSTLTIQRTQQEDSAVYLCASSLGGARPDPEAFFGQGTRLTVV.

This clone was observed once. The J gene is TRBJ1-2, the V gene TRBV7-8; no firm D call. Trimming pared 1 base from V and 11 bases from J, leaving 14 bases between. CDR3 length: 13 residues. The germline gives CDR1 SGHVS, CDR2 FQNEAQ. The CDR3 spells CASSLGGGEEYTF. CDR3 sequence (DNA): TGTGCCAGCAGCTTAGGAGGCGGTGAGGAGTACACCTTC.